This TCR beta chain was captured in a study of blood T cell repertoires in COVID-19. Study summary: Researchers got acute and convalescent COVID-19 samples from the United States, Italy and Spain. Nucleic acid was either cDNA or gDNA, and it came from T cells, B-cell-depleted T cells, or PBMCs.

Germline V gene data show CDR1 as SEHNR and CDR2 as FQNEAQ (reference sequence). The trim removed 3 bases at V and 0 bases at J, leaving 8 bases unmatched. This CDR3 contains 18 residues. Per the original data handling: Counts of nucleated cells, estimated from reference gene primer amplification, were obtained. The table came from immunoSEQ multiplex PCR; TCRdb's copy has only in-frame clones and leaves some out. V, J and clone size were drawn from that table, and D and trimming were deduced from the DNA. The sample lists under 250,000 clones, about three quarters seen once, with about 7% in the top ten.

The sequencing sample was made of peripheral blood. The receptor was isolated from a woman between 70 and 85 years old with acute or convalescent COVID-19. V gene TRBV7-9 combines with J gene TRBJ2-3; 11 bases align to TRBD2. This chain's CDR3 is CASSLGRLAGISTDTQYF. CDR3 nucleotide sequence: TGTGCCAGCAGCTTGGGGAGACTAGCGGGGATTAGCACAGATACGCAGTATTTT.